The 16 T cell receptor beta chains below were found in one sample sequenced in a study of beta chain features in type 1 diabetes. Study-level results: All four CD4+ subsets from Type 1 diabetes patients carried moderately but significantly shorter TCRB CDR3s.

These receptors' antigens are unknown. Expressed TCRB transcripts got sequenced, as all isolated RNA was reverse transcribed. Profiled with immunoSEQ multiplex PCR; TCRdb holds only in-frame clones, not every one. The repertoire includes some 660,000 clones, over 13% of them detected once, and approximately 0.039% sits in the top ten. What was sequenced was naive CD4+ T cells from blood. All receptors derive from a man between 18 and 29 years old with type 1 diabetes.

This clone has more than one count but fewer than ten. The rearrangement joins TRBV7-8 to TRBJ2-7, with D perhaps TRBD1 (6 bases). Trimming removed 5 bases from V and 7 bases from J, with 21 bases in between. Germline lookup yields CDR1 SGHVS and CDR2 FQNEAQ. This CDR3 is 15 amino acids long. For the CDR3, the DNA is TGTGCCAGCAGCCTTCGACCAGGGGCGATTGTTGAGCAGTACTTC. Translation: CASSLRPGAIVEQYF.

There are a few counts of this clone. The chain couples TRBV6-6 to TRBJ2-7, with D perhaps matching TRBD1 (5 bases). The V gene's germline CDR1 is MNHNY and CDR2 SVGAGI (reference sequence). This CDR3 has 12 residues. Trimming took 5 bases from V and 9 from J, leaving 14 bases between them. Here the CDR3 DNA reads TGTGCCAGCAGTCATCAGGGAAGCCTGCAGTACTTC. Its translation: CASSHQGSLQYF.

The CDR3 nucleotides are TGTGCCAGCAGTGAGGGGAGGGATGCGTCCGCAACTAATGAAAAACTGTTTTTT. Its translation: CASSEGRDASATNEKLFF. This sequence joins TRBV25-1 and TRBJ1-4; D is uncertain. Trimming stripped 3 bases from V and 0 bases from J, with 17 bases between. Germline V CDR1 and CDR2: MGHDK, SYGVNS. The CDR3 runs 18 residues. The entire variable domain, with the rest obtained from reference TRBV25-1 and TRBJ1-4, is as follows: EADIYQTPRYLVIGTGKKITLECSQTMGHDKMYWYQQDPGMELHLIHYSYGVNSTEKGDLSSESTVSRIRTEHFPLTLESARPSHTSQYLCASSEGRDASATNEKLFFGSGTQLSVL.

This clone was observed a single time. The chain recombines TRBV2 with TRBJ1-2; 7 positions match TRBD1. With V trimmed by 6 bases and J by 8 bases, 9 bases remained unmatched. Germline CDR1 and CDR2: SNHLY and FYNNEI. This CDR3 spans 13 amino acids. CDR3: CASRDDRAGGYTF. The CDR3, as DNA: TGTGCCAGCAGAGACGACAGGGCGGGCGGCTACACCTTC.

This clone showed up just a few times. Other DNA sequences of this sample code for an identical CDR3. The chain has TRBV29-1 and TRBJ1-5; D may be TRBD1 (5 bases). Between the trimmed V and J ends, which lost 5 bases and 1 base, there was a span of 6 bases. Germline assignment: CDR1 SQVTM and CDR2 ANQGSEA. CDR3 length: 12 residues. DNA for the CDR3: TGCAGCGTTCGGGGGAGCAATCAGCCCCAGCATTTT. It encodes CSVRGSNQPQHF.

This clone was detected a few times. The chain recombines TRBV7-9 with TRBJ2-7, with D tentatively TRBD2 (6 bases). The CDR3 is 14 amino acids. V dropped 3 bases and J dropped 7 bases, with 16 bases sitting between them. Germline values: CDR1 SEHNR, CDR2 FQNEAQ (reference sequence). The CDR3 coding sequence is TGTGCCAGCAGCTTGGCCGGGACTCGGAAGGAGCAGTACTTC. Its translation: CASSLAGTRKEQYF.

This sequence joins TRBV5-1 and TRBJ1-1, with a tentative D call TRBD1 (5 bases). The germline gives CDR1 SGHRS, CDR2 YFSETQ. The length of the CDR3 is 14 residues. Trimming removed 2 bases at V and 3 bases at J, with 11 bases between. The CDR3 DNA follows: TGCGCCAGCAGCTTTGCGGGGGAGGACACTGAAGCTTTCTTT. This gives the protein CASSFAGEDTEAFF.

A few counts support this clone. The V gene is TRBV5-4, the J gene TRBJ2-1; 8 bases line up with TRBD2. Germline lookup yields CDR1 SGHNT and CDR2 YYREEE (reference sequence). CDR3 length: 14 residues. V was pared by 5 bases and J by 6 bases, with 7 bases of the junction left unmatched. The CDR3 coding sequence is TGTGCCAGCAGAGCCCCCGGGAGGGGCAATGAGCAGTTCTTC. Protein product: CASRAPGRGNEQFF.

The V call is TRBV11-2, the J call TRBJ2-1; the match to TRBD2 covers 12 bases. Germline V gives CDR1 SGHAT, CDR2 FQNNGV. This CDR3 has 15 residues. Trimming removed 4 bases from V and 5 bases from J; junction bases left unmatched: 3. CDR3 region: CASSSLAGGNNEQFF. The CDR3, as DNA: TGTGCCAGCAGCTCGCTAGCGGGAGGGAACAATGAGCAGTTCTTC.

This clone has more than one count but fewer than ten. The chain carries TRBV29-1 and TRBJ1-4; D may be TRBD1 (6 bases). Germline V gives CDR1 SQVTM, CDR2 ANQGSEA. The CDR3 runs to 15 residues. V lost 6 bases to trimming and J lost 2 bases, with 16 bases between them. CDR3 amino acids: CSVIGGGRTNEKLFF. In DNA, the CDR3 is TGCAGCGTCATAGGGGGAGGAAGGACTAATGAAAAACTGTTTTTT.

V and J are TRBV27 and TRBJ1-6; 9 bases map to TRBD1. Germline CDR1 MNHEY, CDR2 SMNVEV (reference sequence). V was pared by 4 bases and J by 11 bases, with 6 bases of the junction left unmatched. This CDR3 comprises 14 residues. The CDR3, as DNA: TGTGCCAGCAGTTGGGAGACAGGGGGAACACCCCTCCACTTT. Protein sequence: CASSWETGGTPLHF.

Only a few counts were recorded for this clone. This chain links TRBV14 with TRBJ2-1; D is perhaps TRBD2 (6 bases). Trimming cost V 3 bases and J 6 bases, with 15 bases left between them. The CDR3 covers 15 residues. From germline, CDR1 is SGHDN and CDR2 FVKESK. CDR3 in amino acids: CASSQTRSAVNEQFF. CDR3 DNA sequence: TGTGCCAGCAGCCAGACTAGATCCGCTGTCAATGAGCAGTTCTTC.

In its sample, this clone was seen a few times. The CDR3 nucleotides are TGTGCCAGCAGCTCGGACAGGGAATACGAGCAGTACTTC. It yields the protein CASSSDREYEQYF. The rearrangement uses TRBV5-4 and TRBJ2-7; 8 bases align to TRBD1. Trimming took 3 bases from V and 4 from J; bases not matched to a gene: 3. The germline gives CDR1 SGHNT, CDR2 YYREEE (reference sequence). There are 13 residues in the CDR3. The full variable domain, in which reference TRBV5-4 and TRBJ2-7 provide the parts outside the CDR3, is ETGVTQSPTHLIKTRGQQVTLRCSSQSGHNTVSWYQQALGQGPQFIFQYYREEENGRGNFPPRFSGLQFPNYSSELNVNALELDDSALYLCASSSDREYEQYFGPGTRLTVT.

This clone came up a few times. The rearrangement joins TRBV6-4 to TRBJ2-3, with 11 bases that match TRBD2. Germline-derived CDR1 and CDR2 are MRHNA and SNTAGT. The CDR3 is 16 amino acids. J gave up 2 bases and V 3 bases, and 4 bases lay outside the gene matches. The CDR3 nucleotides are TGTGCCAGCAGTGAAAGGACTAGCGGGTTCACAGATACGCAGTATTTT. Amino acid sequence: CASSERTSGFTDTQYF.

The chain joins TRBV30 to TRBJ1-5, with a possible D match to TRBD1 (5 bases). In germline, CDR1 is GTSNPN, CDR2 SVGIG (reference sequence). This CDR3 has 16 amino acids. V lost 3 bases, J lost 2 bases, and 17 bases lay in between. CDR3: CAWRSAGRGGNQPQHF. The DNA for the CDR3 is TGTGCCTGGAGATCGGCGGGGCGCGGAGGCAATCAGCCCCAGCATTTT.

This clone was found a few times. Here the CDR3 reads CASSPGTGSYEQYF. The CDR3, as DNA: TGTGCCAGCAGCCCTGGGACTGGCTCCTACGAGCAGTACTTC. The gene calls are TRBV9 and TRBJ2-7; perhaps TRBD2 as D (6 bases). Germline values: CDR1 SGDLS, CDR2 YYNGEE. The V and J ends lost 4 bases and 0 bases respectively, with 11 bases between them. The CDR3 is made up of 14 amino acids.